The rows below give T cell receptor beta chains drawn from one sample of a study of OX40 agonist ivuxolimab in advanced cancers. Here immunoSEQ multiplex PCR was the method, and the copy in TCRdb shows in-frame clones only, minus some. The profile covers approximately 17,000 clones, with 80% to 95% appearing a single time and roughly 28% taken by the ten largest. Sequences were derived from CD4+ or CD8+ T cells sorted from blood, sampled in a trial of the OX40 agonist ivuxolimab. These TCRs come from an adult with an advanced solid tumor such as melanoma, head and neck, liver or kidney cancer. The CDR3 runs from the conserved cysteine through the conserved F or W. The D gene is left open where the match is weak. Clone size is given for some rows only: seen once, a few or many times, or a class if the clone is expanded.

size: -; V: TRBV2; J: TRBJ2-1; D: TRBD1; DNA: TGTGCCAGCAGTGAAGTGGACAGGGCGACCAGCTCCTACAATGAGCAGTTCTTC; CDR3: CASSEVDRATSSYNEQFF
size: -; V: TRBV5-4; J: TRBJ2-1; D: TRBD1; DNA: TGTGCCAGCAGCTTCGGACAGGGTTGGAATGAGCAGTTCTTC; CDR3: CASSFGQGWNEQFF
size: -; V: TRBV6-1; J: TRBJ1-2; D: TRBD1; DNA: TGTGCCAGCAACCTTGGAGGGGGCGATGGCTACACCTTC; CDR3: CASNLGGGDGYTF
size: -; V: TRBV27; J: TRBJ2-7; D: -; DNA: TGTGCCAGCAGTTTATCCGGGATCTCCTACGAGCAGTACTTC; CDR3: CASSLSGISYEQYF
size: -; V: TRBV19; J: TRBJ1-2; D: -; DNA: TGTGCCAGTGGGGACGGGCCGGACTACTATGGCTACACCTTC; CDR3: CASGDGPDYYGYTF
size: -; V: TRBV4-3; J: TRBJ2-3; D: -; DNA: TGCGCCAGCAGCCCGGACCGGGGAGATACGCAGTATTTT; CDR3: CASSPDRGDTQYF
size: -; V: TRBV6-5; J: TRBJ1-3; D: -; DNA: TGTGCCAGCAGGCCACAGGGCTCTGGAAACACCATATATTTT; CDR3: CASRPQGSGNTIYF
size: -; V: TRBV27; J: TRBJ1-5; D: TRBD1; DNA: TGTGCCAGCAGTGTGGGGACAGGGGGAAATCAGCCCCAGCATTTT; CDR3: CASSVGTGGNQPQHF
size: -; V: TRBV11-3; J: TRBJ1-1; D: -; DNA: TGTGCCAGCAGCCCCCTACTTGGGGTGGGGGACACTGAAGCTTTCTTT; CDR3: CASSPLLGVGDTEAFF
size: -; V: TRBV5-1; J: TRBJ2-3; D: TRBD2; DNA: TGCGCCAGCAGCCTACAACCAACTACTAGCGGGAGCGCAGATACGCAGTATTTT; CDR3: CASSLQPTTSGSADTQYF
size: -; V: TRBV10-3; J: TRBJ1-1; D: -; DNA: TGTGCCATCAGACCAGTTGGGGAGGAAGCTGTTGAAGCTTTCTTT; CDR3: CAIRPVGEEAVEAFF
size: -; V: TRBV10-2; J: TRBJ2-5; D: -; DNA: TGCGCCAGCAGTAAGACAGCGGCCCTCCAAGAGACCCAGTACTTC; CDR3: CASSKTAALQETQYF
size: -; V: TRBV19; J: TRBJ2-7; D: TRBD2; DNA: TGTGCCAGTAGTCATATCGGGGGGTACGAGCAGTACTTC; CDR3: CASSHIGGYEQYF
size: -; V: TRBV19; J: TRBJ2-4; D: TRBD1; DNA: TGTGCCAGTAGTGGACAGGGGGCGGGTAAAAACATTCAGTACTTC; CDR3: CASSGQGAGKNIQYF
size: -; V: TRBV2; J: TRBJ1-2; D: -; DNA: TGTGCCAGCAGTGGGCTATCGACAGCTAACTATGGCTACACCTTC; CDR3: CASSGLSTANYGYTF
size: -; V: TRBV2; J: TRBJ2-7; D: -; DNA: TGTGCCAGCTCATGGGGAGCAGAGTTTAACTCCTACGAGCAGTACTTC; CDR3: CASSWGAEFNSYEQYF
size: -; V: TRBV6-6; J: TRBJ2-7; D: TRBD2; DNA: TGTGCCAGCAGTTACGTGGGAGGGCCGGAAGAGCAGTACTTC; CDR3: CASSYVGGPEEQYF
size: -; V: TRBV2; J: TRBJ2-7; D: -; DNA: TGTGCCACCCGTTGGGGCCACGAGCAGTACTTC; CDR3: CATRWGHEQYF
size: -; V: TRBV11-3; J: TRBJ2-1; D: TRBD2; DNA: TGTGCCAGCAGCTTAGGTTCTAGCGGGAGTAGGAATGAGCAGTTCTTC; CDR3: CASSLGSSGSRNEQFF
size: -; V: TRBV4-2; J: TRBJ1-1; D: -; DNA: TGTGCCAGCAGCCTCCACCCGGGGACTGAAGCTTTCTTT; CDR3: CASSLHPGTEAFF
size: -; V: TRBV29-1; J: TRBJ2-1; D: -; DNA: TGCAGCGTTGAAATACCGACTAGATACAATGAGCAGTTCTTC; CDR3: CSVEIPTRYNEQFF
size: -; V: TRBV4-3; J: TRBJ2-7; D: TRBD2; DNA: TGCGCCAGCAGCCAAGATCACTCGCGGGAGGGTGACGAGCAGTACTTC; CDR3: CASSQDHSREGDEQYF
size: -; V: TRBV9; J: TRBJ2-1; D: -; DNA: TGTGCCAGCAGCGTAGGGTCAGAGCAGTTCTTC; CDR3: CASSVGSEQFF
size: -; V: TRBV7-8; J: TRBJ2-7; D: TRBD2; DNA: TGTGCCAGCAGCGGACTAGCGGGAGCCTACGAGCAGTACTTC; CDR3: CASSGLAGAYEQYF
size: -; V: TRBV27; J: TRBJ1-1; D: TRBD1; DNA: TGTGCCAGCAGACATACAGGGGACACTGAAGCTTTCTTT; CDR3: CASRHTGDTEAFF
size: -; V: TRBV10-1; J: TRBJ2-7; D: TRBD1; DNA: TGCGCCAGCAGTGAGGGGACAGGACCACTATACTTC; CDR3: CASSEGTGPLYF
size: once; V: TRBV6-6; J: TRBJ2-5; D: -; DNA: TGTGCCAGCAGTTACCTCCCGGAGGAGACCCAGTACTTC; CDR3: CASSYLPEETQYF
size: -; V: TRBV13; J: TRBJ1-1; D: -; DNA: TGTGCCAGCAGCCTCGACGGGTATGGCGGGGCGCCTGAAGCTTTCTTT; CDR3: CASSLDGYGGAPEAFF
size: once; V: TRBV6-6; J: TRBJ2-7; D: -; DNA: TGTGCCAGCAGCCCTAGCGTCTGGGAGCAGTACTTC; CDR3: CASSPSVWEQYF
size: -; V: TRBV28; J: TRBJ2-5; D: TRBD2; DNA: TGTGCCAGCAACAAACTAGACCGTCGGGGGGACGGGACCCAGTACTTC; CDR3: CASNKLDRRGDGTQYF
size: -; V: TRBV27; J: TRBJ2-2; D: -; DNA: TGTGCCAGCAGCCCGGACAACGCGAACACCGGGGAGCTGTTTTTT; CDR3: CASSPDNANTGELFF
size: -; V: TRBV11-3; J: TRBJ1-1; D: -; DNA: TGTGCCAGCAGCTTAAACGTCCCCTTCGAGGCTTTCTTT; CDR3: CASSLNVPFEAFF
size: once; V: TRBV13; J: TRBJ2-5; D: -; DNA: TGTGCCAGCAGCACAACTTACAGGGAACAGACCCAGTACTTC; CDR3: CASSTTYREQTQYF
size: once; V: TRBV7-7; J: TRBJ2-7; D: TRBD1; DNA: TGTGCCAGCAGCTTTTGGGACAGGGGCATCTACGAGCAGTACTTC; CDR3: CASSFWDRGIYEQYF
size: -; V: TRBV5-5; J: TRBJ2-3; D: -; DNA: TGTGCCAGCAGCTTCTTCACAGATACGCAGTATTTT; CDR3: CASSFFTDTQYF
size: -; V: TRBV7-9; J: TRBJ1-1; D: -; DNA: TGTGCCAGCAGCTTCCGGGACATTGGGAACACTGAAGCTTTCTTT; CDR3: CASSFRDIGNTEAFF
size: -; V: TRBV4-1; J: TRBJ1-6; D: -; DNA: TGCGCCAGCAGCCCCGATTCTATAGGGGCCCTCCACTTT; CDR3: CASSPDSIGALHF
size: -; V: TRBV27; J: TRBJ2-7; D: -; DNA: TGTGCCAGCAGTTTATATTCGGGACTTATCTACGAGCAGTACTTC; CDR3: CASSLYSGLIYEQYF
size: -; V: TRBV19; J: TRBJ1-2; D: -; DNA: TGTGCCAGTAGTACCCTCACCCCCGGGGCGGTTGGCTACACCTTC; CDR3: CASSTLTPGAVGYTF
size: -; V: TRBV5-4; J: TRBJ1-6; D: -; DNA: TGTGCCAGCAGCTTAGGGGTAAACTCACCCCTCCACTTT; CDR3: CASSLGVNSPLHF
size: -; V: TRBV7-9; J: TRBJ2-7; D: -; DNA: TGTGCCAGCAGCTTAGATCGGGCGTCCGACGAGCAGTACTTC; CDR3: CASSLDRASDEQYF
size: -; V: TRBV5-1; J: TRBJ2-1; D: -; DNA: TGCGCCAGCAGCTTGGCCGCGTTCAGGGGGACTCGGGAGCAGTTCTTC; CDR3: CASSLAAFRGTREQFF
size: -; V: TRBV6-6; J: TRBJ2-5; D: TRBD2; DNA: TGTGCCAGCAGCTTAGCGGGAGGGCAAGAGACCCAGTACTTC; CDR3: CASSLAGGQETQYF
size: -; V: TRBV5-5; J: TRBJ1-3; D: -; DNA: TGTGCCAGCAGCTTGTGGGGTTCTGGAAACACCATATATTTT; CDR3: CASSLWGSGNTIYF
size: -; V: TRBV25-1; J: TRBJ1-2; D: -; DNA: TGTGCCAGCAGTGAATTTACAGGGAGCCTCTATGGCTACACCTTC; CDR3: CASSEFTGSLYGYTF
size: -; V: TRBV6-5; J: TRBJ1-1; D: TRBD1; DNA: TGTGCCATCATGGATCGCCGGGACAGGGGAAGCCAAGCTTTCTTT; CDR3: CAIMDRRDRGSQAFF
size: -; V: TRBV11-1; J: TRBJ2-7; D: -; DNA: TGTGCCAGCAGACAAAACCATGGGTCGAGCTCCTACGAGCAGTACTTC; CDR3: CASRQNHGSSSYEQYF
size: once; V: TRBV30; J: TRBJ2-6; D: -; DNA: TGTGCCTGGAGTGAAATGGGACTTCTCTCTGGGGCCAACGTCCTGACTTTC; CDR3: CAWSEMGLLSGANVLTF
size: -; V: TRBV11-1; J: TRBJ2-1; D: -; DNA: TGTGCCAGCAGCTTAGGGGGTAGATTGATGGATGAGCAGTTCTTC; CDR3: CASSLGGRLMDEQFF
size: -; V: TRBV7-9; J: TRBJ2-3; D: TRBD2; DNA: TGTGCCAGCAGCGCTTTGGCGGGAGGGCCGACAGATACGCAGTATTTT; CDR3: CASSALAGGPTDTQYF
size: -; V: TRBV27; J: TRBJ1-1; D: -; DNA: TGTGCCAGCAGTCGGGGGGGGTCTGAAGCTTTCTTT; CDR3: CASSRGGSEAFF
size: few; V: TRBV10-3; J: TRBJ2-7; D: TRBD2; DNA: TGTGCCATCAGTGAGTCGGGCCGGAGGGCGACTCCGGGGGGAAACGAGCAGTACTTC; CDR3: CAISESGRRATPGGNEQYF
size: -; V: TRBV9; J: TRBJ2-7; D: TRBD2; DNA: TGTGCCAGCAGCGTAGAGGGACTAGCAGACGAGCAGTACTTC; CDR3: CASSVEGLADEQYF
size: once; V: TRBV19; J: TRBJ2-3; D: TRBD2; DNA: TGTGCCAGTAGTAGCCTAGCGGGAGCTGAAACGCAGTATTTT; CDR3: CASSSLAGAETQYF